One sample yielded the 29 T cell receptor beta chains listed below, sequenced in a study of T cells in Graves' hyperthyroidism and ophthalmopathy. The investigators amplified TCR beta CDR3 regions from RNA transcripts. A set of HTBI primers served as the primers for a first-round RT-PCR of the TCR CDR3. TCRdb used MiXCR to reprocess the multiplex PCR reads, holding one entry per CDR3 protein. This sample has hundreds of thousands of distinct CDR3 sequences; approximately 20% occur once, and the top ten carry roughly 60%. The specimen was blood. Source of these receptors: a man under 40 with Graves' ophthalmopathy.

The V gene is TRBV5-1, the J gene TRBJ1-4, with D unresolved. CDR1 is SGHRS and CDR2 is YFSETQ in the germline V gene. Trimming stripped 4 bases from V and 0 bases from J, with 7 bases between. The CDR3 extends over 14 amino acids. The DNA for the CDR3 is TGCGCCAGCAGCCTCCAGCCAACTAATGAAAAACTGTTTTTT. The encoded protein is CASSLQPTNEKLFF.

The chain has TRBV3-1 and TRBJ2-5; no firm D call. In germline, CDR1 is LGHDT, CDR2 YNNKEL (reference sequence). This CDR3 has 14 residues. V was pared by 0 bases and J by 4 bases, with 9 bases between. The CDR3 nucleotides read TGTGCCAGCAGCCAAGAAAGCAGGAGAGAGACCCAGTACTTC. Amino acid sequence: CASSQESRRETQYF.

Points on this clonotype: An end of the junction differs from the germline gene, which may be a read error. The chain uses TRBV5-1 and TRBJ2-1, with D hard to call. Germline V gene sequence: CDR1 SGHRS, CDR2 YFSETQ. CDR3 length: 13 amino acids. The CDR3 DNA sequence: TGTGCCAGCAGCTTGGAGCGATTGAATGAGCAGTTCTTC. Its translation: CASSLERLNEQFF.

This clonotype was detected many times. The V gene is TRBV28, the J gene TRBJ2-2; 12 bases match TRBD2. The V gene end was trimmed by 7 bases and the J gene end by 3 bases; junction bases not matched to a gene: 3. CDR3 length equals 15 residues. CDR1 is MDHEN, CDR2 SYDVKM, per germline. CDR3 region: CASTASGRDTGELFF. The CDR3 nucleotides read TGTGCCAGCACCGCTAGCGGGAGGGACACCGGGGAGCTGTTTTTT. The variable domain in full, completed from reference TRBV28 and TRBJ2-2, reads DVKVTQSSRYLVKRTGEKVFLECVQDMDHENMFWYRQDPGLGLRLIYFSYDVKMKEKGDIPEGYSVSREKKERFSLILESASTNQTSMYLCASTASGRDTGELFFGEGSRLTVL.

This clonotype was counted many times. This chain joins TRBV11-2 and TRBJ1-1; TRBD1 agrees at 8 bases. V dropped 6 bases and J dropped 4; count of bases not matched to a gene: 4. Per the germline V gene, CDR1 is SGHAT and CDR2 is FQNNGV. The CDR3 has 13 residues. The CDR3 protein is CASRPTGGTEAFF. The CDR3, as DNA: TGTGCCAGCAGGCCAACAGGGGGCACTGAAGCTTTCTTT.

The chain carries TRBV27 and TRBJ2-1, with unresolved D. This CDR3 has 15 residues. CDR1 is MNHEY, CDR2 SMNVEV, per germline (reference sequence). V was pared by 2 bases and J by 0 bases, with 8 bases between. CDR3 in DNA: TGTGCCAGCAGTTTAACTACGAGCTCCTACAATGAGCAGTTCTTC. Residues: CASSLTTSSYNEQFF.

This clonotype has a count of ten or more. V and J are TRBV20-1 and TRBJ2-3; TRBD2 aligns across 10 bases. The germline gives CDR1 DFQATT, CDR2 SNEGSKA (reference sequence). V shed 3 bases and J 5 bases; nucleotides not matched to a gene: 8. The CDR3 length is 15 residues. The CDR3 here is CSARGLAGEGDTQYF. In DNA form, the CDR3 reads TGCAGTGCTAGGGGGCTAGCGGGAGAGGGAGATACGCAGTATTTT.

A few counts support this clonotype. V usage is TRBV5-1 and J usage is TRBJ2-1; the D gene is possibly TRBD2 (5 bases). Germline V gene sequence: CDR1 SGHRS, CDR2 YFSETQ. The CDR3 runs 16 residues. The germline V and J ends were trimmed by 2 bases and 0 bases, with 12 bases remaining between them. CDR3 bases: TGCGCCAGCAGCTTTGGACTCGAGAGCTCCTACAATGAGCAGTTCTTC. It is translated as CASSFGLESSYNEQFF.

The rearrangement joins TRBV24-1 to TRBJ2-7, with 8 bases fitting TRBD1. Germline V CDR1 and CDR2: KGHDR, SFDVKD. The ends lost 0 bases at V and 6 bases at J; junction bases unmatched: 3. CDR3 length: 14 residues. This chain's CDR3 is CATSDLRTGGEQYF. Written as DNA, the CDR3 is TGTGCCACCAGTGATTTGCGCACAGGGGGCGAGCAGTACTTC.

This clonotype was seen a handful of times. The CDR3 DNA follows: TGTGCCAGCAGCCTTACACCAGAACCCCAACAGCCCCAGCATTTT. Its translation: CASSLTPEPQQPQHF. V and J are TRBV7-8 and TRBJ1-5, with D unresolved. The CDR3 is 15 residues long. Germline lookup yields CDR1 SGHVS and CDR2 FQNEAQ. Deletions cut 5 bases from V and 7 bases from J, with 18 bases between.

This chain joins TRBV20-1 and TRBJ2-3; possible D gene TRBD2, 6 bases. The germline V gene encodes CDR1 DFQATT and CDR2 SNEGSKA (reference sequence). The CDR3 length is 15 residues. Trimming removed 0 bases from V and 2 bases from J, with 12 bases in between. The DNA of the CDR3 is TGCAGTGCTAGAGATTGGACTACTGACACAGATACGCAGTATTTT. Translating it yields CSARDWTTDTDTQYF.

This clonotype was seen a few times. The J gene is TRBJ2-2, the V gene TRBV18; D call uncertain. Germline assignment: CDR1 KGHSH and CDR2 LQKENI. V gave up 2 bases and J gave up 6 bases, with 4 bases separating them. The CDR3 totals 12 residues. The chain's CDR3 is CASSPDPGELFF. DNA of the CDR3: TGTGCCAGCTCACCAGACCCCGGGGAGCTGTTTTTT.

This chain connects TRBV6-1 to TRBJ2-6; D uncertain. The CDR3 runs to 17 residues. Germline lookup yields CDR1 MNHNS and CDR2 SASEGT. V lost 7 bases to trimming and J lost 4 bases, with 20 bases between them. The CDR3 here is CASTPGLLSAGANVLTF. The CDR3 DNA reads TGTGCCAGCACCCCCGGGCTCCTTTCGGCCGGGGCCAACGTCCTGACTTTC.

The chain carries TRBV28 and TRBJ2-2; D is possibly TRBD1 or TRBD2 (5 bases each). This CDR3 has 13 residues. Looked up from germline, CDR1 is MDHEN and CDR2 is SYDVKM. The germline V and J ends were trimmed by 11 bases and 2 bases, with 12 bases remaining between them. For the CDR3, the DNA is TGTGCCGTCGGGACCCATAACACCGGGGAGCTGTTTTTT. Translated: CAVGTHNTGELFF.

The chain employs TRBV13 and TRBJ2-2, with 9 nucleotides matching TRBD2. The CDR3 spans 16 residues. CDR1 and CDR2 from the germline V gene are PRHDT and FYEKMQ (reference sequence). V shed 2 bases, J shed 5 bases, and the junction held 6 bases outside the gene matches. The CDR3 DNA follows: TGTGCCAGCAGCTTATTCAGCGGGAGGAAAACCGGGGAGCTGTTTTTT. Its protein is CASSLFSGRKTGELFF.

The chain is built from TRBV4-1 and TRBJ1-2, with D unclear. The CDR3 has 15 residues. Germline assignment: CDR1 MGHRA and CDR2 YSYEKL. Trimming took 0 bases from V and 2 from J, leaving 10 bases between them. CDR3 DNA sequence: TGCGCCAGCAGCCAAGAGACCCGAGGGAACTATGGCTACACCTTC. Translating it yields CASSQETRGNYGYTF.

The chain uses TRBV20-1 and TRBJ1-5; D may be TRBD1 (6 bases). The CDR3 is 16 residues long. The germline gives CDR1 DFQATT, CDR2 SNEGSKA (reference sequence). V lost 4 bases to trimming and J lost 2 bases, with 18 bases between them. The CDR3 protein is CSAKDNRDAGNQPQHF. CDR3 sequence (DNA): TGCAGTGCTAAAGATAACAGGGATGCGGGCAATCAGCCCCAGCATTTT.

The chain is built from TRBV11-1 and TRBJ2-1; 7 nucleotides match TRBD2. CDR3 length: 18 amino acids. J lost 2 bases, V lost 3 bases, and 13 bases had no gene match. Per germline, CDR1 SGHAT and CDR2 FQDESV (reference sequence). The CDR3 nucleotides read TGTGCCAGCAGCTTTCTCCCAGCGGGGACTTATGCCTACAATGAGCAGTTCTTC. Translating gives CASSFLPAGTYAYNEQFF.

The rearrangement links TRBV27 to TRBJ2-7; unclear D gene. This CDR3 comprises 14 residues. Germline CDR1 is MNHEY and CDR2 is SMNVEV (reference sequence). V lost 6 bases, J lost 0 bases, and 12 bases lay in between. The CDR3 reads CASRPLGSSYEQYF. DNA for the CDR3: TGTGCCAGCAGGCCCCTAGGAAGCTCCTACGAGCAGTACTTC.

The chain employs TRBV30 and TRBJ2-3; TRBD2 matches at 13 bases. Trimming removed 0 bases from V and 5 bases from J; junction bases left unmatched: 5. The CDR3 is made up of 16 amino acids. CDR1 and CDR2 (germline): GTSNPN, SVGIG (reference sequence). CDR3 sequence: CAWSVGLAGVGDTQYF. The CDR3 nucleotides are TGTGCCTGGAGTGTCGGACTAGCGGGGGTGGGAGATACGCAGTATTTT.

In this sample, this clonotype turned up many times. V gene TRBV28 combines with J gene TRBJ2-1; D may be TRBD1 (6 bases). The CDR3 has 14 residues. Germline values: CDR1 MDHEN, CDR2 SYDVKM. Trimming shortened V by 5 bases and J by 4 bases, and 12 bases separated the two germline ends. The CDR3: CASSPPGQYNEQFF. The CDR3 DNA reads TGTGCCAGCAGTCCCCCGGGACAATACAATGAGCAGTTCTTC.

Concerning this clonotype itself: With a much larger clone just one base away, this may be a read error. The V and J genes are TRBV5-6 and TRBJ1-2; tentative D call: TRBD1 (5 bases). V lost 3 bases, J lost 12 bases, and 15 bases lay in between. Germline V gene sequence: CDR1 SGHDT, CDR2 YYEEEE. CDR3 length: 12 amino acids. The CDR3: CASSSGTLGHTF. The CDR3 DNA sequence: TGTGCCAGCAGCTCCGGGACGTTGGGCCACACCTTC. Full variable domain (rest looked up from reference TRBV5-6 and TRBJ1-2): DAGVTQSPTHLIKTRGQQVTLRCSPKSGHDTVSWYQQALGQGPQFIFQYYEEEERQRGNFPDRFSGHQFPNYSSELNVNALLLGDSALYLCASSSGTLGHTFGSGTRLTVV.

This clonotype has more than one count but fewer than ten. This rearrangement joins TRBV6-5 to TRBJ1-2; 8 bases map to TRBD1. V trimming: 2 bases; J trimming: 0 bases; junction bases outside the gene matches: 8. The germline V gene encodes CDR1 MNHEY and CDR2 SVGAGI. CDR3 length: 17 residues. The CDR3 DNA sequence: TGTGCCAGCAGTTACGGCAGGGGGCTCTTGGCTAACTATGGCTACACCTTC. This translates into CASSYGRGLLANYGYTF.

This clonotype was picked up a small number of times. The chain recombines TRBV7-9 with TRBJ2-2; perhaps TRBD1 as D (5 bases). This CDR3 is 13 amino acids long. Trimming pared 8 bases from V and 0 bases from J, leaving 7 bases between. Germline lookup yields CDR1 SEHNR and CDR2 FQNEAQ (reference sequence). CDR3 nucleotide sequence: TGTGCCAGCGCGACAGCGAACACCGGGGAGCTGTTTTTT. Amino acid sequence: CASATANTGELFF. Full variable domain (remainder filled in from reference TRBV7-9 and TRBJ2-2): DTGVSQNPRHKITKRGQNVTFRCDPISEHNRLYWYRQTLGQGPEFLTYFQNEAQLEKSRLLSDRFSAERPKGSFSTLEIQRTEQGDSAMYLCASATANTGELFFGEGSRLTVL.

This clonotype was detected many times. J is TRBJ2-7 and V is TRBV11-2, with D tentatively TRBD1 (5 bases). The CDR3 sequence is 18 residues long. Germline V gene data show CDR1 as SGHAT and CDR2 as FQNNGV. With 1 base removed from V and 6 bases from J, the gap between germline ends came to 25 bases. CDR3 protein: CASSLGLGQGRLYGEQYF. In DNA, the CDR3 is TGTGCCAGCAGCTTAGGATTGGGGCAGGGCCGGCTATACGGCGAGCAGTACTTC.

DNA of the CDR3: TGTGCCAGCACCTCACGTCTCGGCGGAGGCCTCGGGGCTTTCTTT. This sequence encodes CASTSRLGGGLGAFF. The chain employs TRBV6-1 and TRBJ1-1, with D unresolved. Germline loops: CDR1 MNHNS, CDR2 SASEGT. Trimming took off 7 bases at V and 11 bases at J, with 26 bases between the two ends. CDR3 length equals 15 residues.

V and J are TRBV27 and TRBJ2-3, with D perhaps being TRBD1 or TRBD2 (5 bases each). The CDR3 sequence is 17 residues long. Germline V lookup: CDR1 MNHEY, CDR2 SMNVEV (reference sequence). V was cut by 2 bases and J by 0 bases, with 15 bases left in between. The DNA for the CDR3 is TGTGCCAGCAGTTTAGGGACCGCTTTAAGAAGCACAGATACGCAGTATTTT. The encoded protein is CASSLGTALRSTDTQYF.

Notes on this clonotype: The junction differs from germline at one of its ends, possibly a read error. The gene calls are TRBV14 and TRBJ2-2, with D hard to call. The CDR3 is 16 amino acids. Germline assignment: CDR1 SGHDN and CDR2 FVKESK. This chain's CDR3 is CASSPLGRSNTGELFF. The CDR3 nucleotides are TGTGCCAGCAGCCCCTTAGGCAGATCGAACACGGGGGAGCTGTTTTTT.

In this sample, this clonotype turned up a few times. This rearrangement joins TRBV3-1 to TRBJ1-5; D call uncertain. Germline V CDR1 and CDR2: LGHDT, YNNKEL (reference sequence). Trimming shortened V by 2 bases and J by 6 bases, and 5 bases separated the two germline ends. The CDR3 has 12 residues. This CDR3 is CASSQWGQPQHF. The CDR3 DNA reads TGTGCCAGCAGCCAATGGGGTCAGCCCCAGCATTTT.